Here is one T cell receptor beta chain with its context. The data originate from a study of blood T cell repertoires in COVID-19. About the study: Acute and convalescent COVID-19 specimens originated in the United States, Italy and Spain. Sources were T cells, B-cell-depleted T cells, or PBMCs; the material itself was cDNA or gDNA.

Participants came from under 30 US areas, aged roughly 18 to 95 years. Membership in each cohort depended on participant-reported clinical history. V was cut by 3 bases and J by 6 bases, with 12 bases left in between. The CDR3 contains 14 residues. Germline V gives CDR1 SNHLY, CDR2 FYNNEI. Profiled with immunoSEQ multiplex PCR; TCRdb holds only in-frame clones, not every one. The sample lists approximately 220,000 clones, around 89% occurring once. This rearrangement joins TRBV2 to TRBJ2-1, with D possibly being TRBD2 (6 bases). The TCR comes from a young man who had recovered from COVID-19. Sequenced sample: PBMCs or T cells enriched from blood (not recorded which). The CDR3 loop is CASSDLAPSNEQFF. CDR3 nucleotide sequence: TGTGCCAGCAGTGATCTAGCGCCAAGCAATGAGCAGTTCTTC. Using reference TRBV2 and TRBJ2-1 for the parts outside the CDR3, the full variable domain is EPEVTQTPSHQVTQMGQEVILRCVPISNHLYFYWYRQILGQKVEFLVSFYNNEISEKSEIFDDQFSVERPDGSNFTLKIRSTKLEDSAMYFCASSDLAPSNEQFFGPGTRLTVL.